These 23 T cell receptor beta chains originate from one sample sequenced in a study of blood T cell repertoires in COVID-19. Assay: immunoSEQ multiplex PCR; the TCRdb copy retains only in-frame clones and omits some. The table shows roughly 180,000 clones, with 82% occurring only once. Sequenced material: peripheral blood. The source is a woman of 80 years or more with active or convalescent COVID-19.

The rearrangement uses TRBV5-1 and TRBJ2-5; 10 nucleotides agree with TRBD1. The CDR3 is 14 amino acids. The germline V gene encodes CDR1 SGHRS and CDR2 YFSETQ. Germline trimming cut 6 bases from V and 3 bases from J; bases unmatched to any gene: 5. The CDR3 loop reads CASTPGTGEETQYF. CDR3 sequence (DNA): TGCGCCAGCACGCCCGGGACAGGGGAAGAGACCCAGTACTTC.

The gene calls are TRBV18 and TRBJ2-3; 8 bases line up with TRBD2. Germline V gives CDR1 KGHSH, CDR2 LQKENI. The V gene end was trimmed by 1 base and the J gene end by 2 bases; junction bases not matched to a gene: 2. The CDR3 contains 15 residues. The chain's CDR3 is CASSPLAGNTDTQYF. As DNA, the CDR3 is TGTGCCAGCTCACCACTAGCGGGAAACACAGATACGCAGTATTTT.

CDR3 in amino acids: CASSLSRQGNQPQHF. In DNA, the CDR3 is TGTGCCAGCAGTTTGAGTCGCCAGGGAAATCAGCCCCAGCATTTT. V gene TRBV27 combines with J gene TRBJ1-5; weak D call: TRBD1 (5 bases). Germline CDR1 MNHEY, CDR2 SMNVEV (reference sequence). The CDR3 spans 15 residues. The V end lost 3 bases, the J end lost 4 bases, and 13 bases lay between the germline ends.

The chain uses TRBV4-1 and TRBJ2-7, with 8 bases fitting TRBD2. The germline V gene has CDR1 MGHRA and CDR2 YSYEKL. The CDR3 has 14 residues. With V trimmed by 4 bases and J by 2 bases, 4 bases remained unmatched. CDR3 loop: CASSRGGRTYEQYF. The CDR3 region has the DNA TGCGCCAGCAGCCGCGGGGGGAGAACCTACGAGCAGTACTTC.

This clone was detected a few times. The V and J genes are TRBV7-9 and TRBJ1-2, with a tentative D call TRBD1 (5 bases). Germline V lookup: CDR1 SEHNR, CDR2 FQNEAQ (reference sequence). The V and J ends lost 1 base and 6 bases respectively, with 9 bases between them. The CDR3 consists of 13 residues. The DNA of the CDR3 is TGTGCCAGCAGCTTAGAACAAGGGGATGGCTACACCTTC. Amino acids: CASSLEQGDGYTF.

The rearrangement uses TRBV29-1 and TRBJ2-1; 13 bases agree with TRBD2. Germline lookup yields CDR1 SQVTM and CDR2 ANQGSEA. CDR3 length: 15 residues. V dropped 4 bases and J dropped 7; count of bases not matched to a gene: 7. The CDR3: CSVGRTSGSDNEQFF. DNA for the CDR3: TGCAGCGTTGGGAGGACTAGCGGGAGTGATAATGAGCAGTTCTTC.

The V and J genes are TRBV30 and TRBJ1-1, with a possible D match to TRBD1 (6 bases). V lost 2 bases to trimming and J lost 12 bases, with 16 bases between them. This CDR3 is built from 12 residues. Germline CDR1 reads GTSNPN; CDR2 reads SVGIG (reference sequence). This CDR3 is CAWSRMGRGTFF. CDR3 coding DNA: TGTGCCTGGAGTCGAATGGGCAGGGGAACTTTCTTT.

This sequence joins TRBV7-3 and TRBJ2-1; a possible D gene is TRBD2 (6 bases). CDR1 is SGHTA, CDR2 FQGTGA, per germline. CDR3 length equals 17 residues. V lost 5 bases, J lost 4 bases, and 21 bases lay in between. The CDR3 region has the DNA TGTGCCAGCAGCGCCACAAGTACGGGACTCCGTTACAATGAGCAGTTCTTC. Encoded protein: CASSATSTGLRYNEQFF.

This chain joins TRBV5-1 and TRBJ1-2, with D tentatively TRBD1 (6 bases). This CDR3 region has 15 residues. V gave up 4 bases and J gave up 6 bases, with 19 bases separating them. Germline V CDR1 and CDR2: SGHRS, YFSETQ. The CDR3 protein is CASSTLQGASHGYTF. CDR3 DNA sequence: TGCGCCAGCAGCACCTTACAGGGAGCCTCTCATGGCTACACCTTC.

Comment on this clone: One end of the junction is discordant with germline, which a read error may explain. This chain joins TRBV6-1 and TRBJ1-2; D is perhaps TRBD1 (5 bases). The CDR3 contains 12 residues. Germline V lookup: CDR1 MNHNS, CDR2 SASEGT. CDR3: CASSEVLGRVYF. The CDR3 DNA reads TGTGCCAGCAGTGAAGTCCTGGGCAGGGTATACTTC.

V and J are TRBV6-5 and TRBJ2-7; TRBD1 matches 9 bases. J gave up 7 bases and V 10 bases, and 17 bases lay outside the gene matches. The CDR3 totals 15 residues. Germline loops: CDR1 MNHEY, CDR2 SVGAGI. The CDR3 region is CATERVYRGLGEQYF. DNA for the CDR3: TGTGCCACCGAACGGGTTTACAGGGGGCTGGGGGAGCAGTACTTC.

The V and J genes are TRBV4-2 and TRBJ2-1, with 9 bases that match TRBD2. The junction had 7 bases not matched to a gene; V was cut back by 0 bases and J by 7 bases. Germline loops: CDR1 LGHNA, CDR2 YNFKEQ. The length of the CDR3 is 16 residues. The DNA of the CDR3 is TGTGCCAGCAGCCAAGATGTAGCGGGAGTTGGGAATGAGCAGTTCTTC. As protein: CASSQDVAGVGNEQFF.

The rearrangement uses TRBV19 and TRBJ2-4, with D perhaps matching TRBD1 (6 bases). CDR1 and CDR2 from the germline V gene are LNHDA and SQIVND (reference sequence). The CDR3 totals 17 residues. Between the trimmed V and J ends, which lost 1 base and 3 bases, there was a span of 16 bases. CDR3 loop: CASSIVFRTAGKNIQYF. As DNA, the CDR3 is TGTGCCAGTAGTATAGTATTTCGGACAGCTGGCAAAAACATTCAGTACTTC. The variable domain in full, with the rest retrieved from reference TRBV19 and TRBJ2-4, is DGGITQSPKYLFRKEGQNVTLSCEQNLNHDAMYWYRQDPGQGLRLIYYSQIVNDFQKGDIAEGYSVSREKKESFPLTVTSAQKNPTAFYLCASSIVFRTAGKNIQYFGAGTRLSVL.

The chain joins TRBV11-2 to TRBJ1-1; perhaps TRBD1 as D (5 bases). The CDR3 is 13 amino acids. V was shortened by 1 base and J by 10 bases, with 13 bases between the two germline ends. Germline CDR1 and CDR2: SGHAT and FQNNGV. The CDR3 reads CASSLGSKGLAFF. The CDR3 nucleotides read TGTGCCAGCAGCTTAGGATCGAAGGGGCTAGCTTTCTTT.

The V gene is TRBV5-1, the J gene TRBJ1-4, with 9 bases matching TRBD1. Germline V lookup: CDR1 SGHRS, CDR2 YFSETQ. The CDR3 length is 16 residues. V gave up 4 bases and J gave up 2 bases; unmatched junction bases: 6. CDR3 residues: CASSLGQGSTNEKLFF. In nucleotides, the CDR3 is TGCGCCAGCAGCCTTGGACAGGGGAGTACTAATGAAAAACTGTTTTTT. The full variable domain, with the rest looked up from reference TRBV5-1 and TRBJ1-4, is KAGVTQTPRYLIKTRGQQVTLSCSPISGHRSVSWYQQTPGQGLQFLFEYFSETQRNKGNFPGRFSGRQFSNSRSEMNVSTLELGDSALYLCASSLGQGSTNEKLFFGSGTQLSVL.

The table lists this clone with a count of one. The rearrangement links TRBV6-5 to TRBJ1-4, with no clear D. V lost 9 bases, J lost 2 bases, and 10 bases lay in between. CDR3 size: 13 residues. Germline values: CDR1 MNHEY, CDR2 SVGAGI. In nucleotides, the CDR3 is TGTGCCAGTCGGCGGAAGACTAATGAAAAACTGTTTTTT. Its translation: CASRRKTNEKLFF.

The chain uses TRBV5-1 and TRBJ2-7, with TRBD2 as a possible D gene (5 bases). CDR1 and CDR2 (germline): SGHRS, YFSETQ. With 2 bases removed from V and 4 bases from J, the gap between germline ends came to 13 bases. The CDR3 runs 14 residues. CDR3 DNA: TGCGCCAGCAGCTTAGGCGGGCCGGGGTACGAGCAGTACTTC. Protein product: CASSLGGPGYEQYF.

The chain is built from TRBV10-2 and TRBJ1-5, with D hard to call. Trimming took 5 bases from V and 6 from J, leaving 11 bases between them. The germline V gene has CDR1 WSHSY and CDR2 SAAADI. The CDR3 consists of 13 residues. The CDR3 spells CASSPGEGQPQHF. Here the CDR3 DNA reads TGCGCCAGCAGTCCCGGGGAGGGTCAGCCCCAGCATTTT.

The chain carries TRBV5-1 and TRBJ2-1; 14 bases map to TRBD2. CDR3 length: 15 amino acids. Trimming removed 0 bases from V and 12 bases from J; junction bases left unmatched: 5. In germline, CDR1 is SGHRS, CDR2 YFSETQ. The DNA of the CDR3 is TGCGCCAGCAGCTTGGTGACTAGCGGGAGGGCCAGGCAGTTCTTC. Encoded protein: CASSLVTSGRARQFF. Based on the CDR3 plus reference TRBV5-1 and TRBJ2-1, the full variable domain is KAGVTQTPRYLIKTRGQQVTLSCSPISGHRSVSWYQQTPGQGLQFLFEYFSETQRNKGNFPGRFSGRQFSNSRSEMNVSTLELGDSALYLCASSLVTSGRARQFFGPGTRLTVL.

This clone was detected once. The V gene is TRBV5-5, the J gene TRBJ2-4, with TRBD2 matching 9 bases. V was clipped by 4 bases and J by 7 bases; unmatched bases: 6. The length of the CDR3 is 14 residues. CDR1 is SGHKS, CDR2 YYEKEE, per germline (reference sequence). CDR3 coding DNA: TGTGCCAGCAGCAGAGCGGGAGGTCGTAACATTCAGTACTTC. Protein sequence: CASSRAGGRNIQYF.

This chain connects TRBV28 to TRBJ2-7, with 11 nucleotides matching TRBD2. There are 13 residues in the CDR3. After removal of 8 bases from V and 3 bases from J, the junction contained 3 bases not matched to a gene. Germline lookup yields CDR1 MDHEN and CDR2 SYDVKM. CDR3 DNA: TGTGCCAGCCTAGCGGGAGGCTTCTACGAGCAGTACTTC. Encoded protein: CASLAGGFYEQYF.

J is TRBJ1-1 and V is TRBV27, with 8 bases aligning to TRBD1. V gave up 5 bases and J gave up 5 bases; unmatched junction bases: 7. CDR3 length equals 14 residues. Germline values: CDR1 MNHEY, CDR2 SMNVEV (reference sequence). The CDR3 coding sequence is TGTGCCAGCAGTCCCGACAGGGGCGCAACTGAAGCTTTCTTT. It yields the protein CASSPDRGATEAFF.

V and J are TRBV5-1 and TRBJ2-5; D is ambiguous. CDR1 and CDR2 (germline): SGHRS, YFSETQ. The CDR3 covers 14 residues. Trimming removed 0 bases at V and 4 bases at J, with 10 bases between. The CDR3 reads CASSLGFTSETQYF. CDR3 bases: TGCGCCAGCAGCTTGGGGTTTACTTCAGAGACCCAGTACTTC.